These T cell receptor beta chains were read from a single sample in a study of untreated major depressive disorder. The protocol was immunoSEQ multiplex PCR, while the TCRdb copy is restricted to in-frame clones and leaves out a portion. The sample contains some 21,000 clones, approximately 89% of which appear only once. Sequencing was done on a sample of CD4+ T cells from PBMCs. These receptors were obtained from a woman between 40 and 55 years old in good health. The CDR3 runs from the conserved cysteine through the conserved F or W. A D gene is named only where the DNA matches it firmly. Where a row states a size, it is once, few, many or the class of an expanded clone; other rows omit it.

v_call	j_call	d_call	clone_size	cdr3_nt	cdr3_aa
TRBV5-1	TRBJ2-2	TRBD1	once	TGCGCCAGCAGCACGAACAGGGGAATAGGCACCGGGGAGCTGTTTTTT	CASSTNRGIGTGELFF
TRBV7-2	TRBJ1-1	TRBD1	NA	TGTGCCAGCAGTCGAGGACAGGCCACCACTGAAGCTTTCTTT	CASSRGQATTEAFF
TRBV15	TRBJ2-7	TRBD1	NA	TGTGCCACCAGCCAGGGGGGGACAGGGGCCTACGAGCAGTACTTC	CATSQGGTGAYEQYF
TRBV29-1	TRBJ1-1	NA	NA	TGCAGCTTCGGCTGGGGGGGACCGAACACTGAAGCTTTCTTT	CSFGWGGPNTEAFF
TRBV30	TRBJ2-1	TRBD1	few	TGTGCCTACCACCGGGACAGGGGTAGTCGGGAGCAGTTCTTC	CAYHRDRGSREQFF
TRBV27	TRBJ2-5	TRBD2	NA	TGTGCCAGCAGTTTTTCGGGGACTAGCTTCCAAGAGACCCAGTACTTC	CASSFSGTSFQETQYF
TRBV28	TRBJ2-2	NA	NA	TGTGCCAGCACCCGGGGACCCGCGAACACCGGGGAGCTGTTTTTT	CASTRGPANTGELFF
TRBV5-1	TRBJ1-6	NA	NA	TGCGCCAGCAGCCATGACGGAAAGAATTCACCCCTCCACTTT	CASSHDGKNSPLHF
TRBV5-1	TRBJ2-3	TRBD2	NA	TGCGCCAGCGGGAGACTAGCGGGACCACTTAGCACAGATACGCAGTATTTT	CASGRLAGPLSTDTQYF
TRBV6-5	TRBJ1-2	NA	NA	TGTGCCAGCAGTTACCGGGCTAACTATGGCTACACCTTC	CASSYRANYGYTF
TRBV15	TRBJ1-5	NA	NA	TGTGCCACCCGGCTGGGCGGGGACAATAGCAATCAGCCCCAGCATTTT	CATRLGGDNSNQPQHF
TRBV4-2	TRBJ2-3	NA	NA	TGTGCCAGCAGCCAAGAGGCCGGGACCACAGATACGCAGTATTTT	CASSQEAGTTDTQYF
TRBV5-1	TRBJ2-5	TRBD1	NA	TGCGCCAGCCGACAGGGACAAGAGACCCAGTACTTC	CASRQGQETQYF
TRBV25-1	TRBJ2-5	TRBD2	NA	TGTGCCAGCAGTGAATGGCGGGGGGGCGGGGAGACCCAGTACTTC	CASSEWRGGGETQYF
TRBV4-1	TRBJ1-2	NA	NA	TGCGCCAGCAGCCAAGAGTCTCACCTTCGATATGGCTACACCTTC	CASSQESHLRYGYTF
TRBV5-1	TRBJ2-7	NA	NA	TGCGCCAGCAGGACGGGAGTGGCCTACGAGCAGTACTTC	CASRTGVAYEQYF
TRBV18	TRBJ2-7	NA	once	TGTGCCAGCTCACCCACAGTCTCCTACGAGCAGTACTTC	CASSPTVSYEQYF
TRBV2	TRBJ1-6	TRBD1	NA	TGTGCCAGCAGTGTTGGGGGACAGGGCTTTTCACCCCTCCACTTT	CASSVGGQGFSPLHF
TRBV28	TRBJ2-7	TRBD1	NA	TGTGCCACCTCCGGGACAGGGGCCTACGAGCAGTACTTC	CATSGTGAYEQYF
TRBV4-2	TRBJ1-1	NA	NA	TGTGCCAGCAGCCAAGACACAGGGAGGACTGAAGCTTTCTTT	CASSQDTGRTEAFF
TRBV12-5	TRBJ2-7	TRBD1	NA	TGTGCTAGTGGTCCCGGGACAGTATCCGAGCAGTACTTC	CASGPGTVSEQYF
TRBV5-1	TRBJ1-1	TRBD1	NA	TGCGCCAGCAGCTTGGAGGGACAGGGGAACACTGAAGCTTTCTTT	CASSLEGQGNTEAFF
TRBV7-6	TRBJ2-3	TRBD1	once	TGTGCCAGCAGCCAAGGACAGGGCTCGCGCGATACGCAGTATTTT	CASSQGQGSRDTQYF
TRBV5-1	TRBJ2-3	NA	NA	TGCGCCAGCAGCTCAGGGATTAGCACAGATACGCAGTATTTT	CASSSGISTDTQYF
TRBV28	TRBJ2-7	TRBD1	NA	TGTGCCAGCAGTCCCGGACAGGTCAGCTCCTACGAGCAGTACTTC	CASSPGQVSSYEQYF
TRBV6-1	TRBJ2-3	NA	NA	TGTGCCAGCAGGAGCTATAGCTTCCCCACAGATACGCAGTATTTT	CASRSYSFPTDTQYF
TRBV5-1	TRBJ2-7	TRBD1	once	TGCGCCAGCAGCTCGACAGGGGCCGCCTACGAGCAGTACTTC	CASSSTGAAYEQYF
TRBV10-3	TRBJ1-4	NA	NA	TGTGCCATCAGTGCGGGAAGTAACGAAAAACTGTTTTTT	CAISAGSNEKLFF
TRBV18	TRBJ2-2	NA	NA	TGTGCCAGCTCACTTGATCCGAACACCGGGGAGCTGTTTTTT	CASSLDPNTGELFF
TRBV11-2	TRBJ2-1	NA	NA	TGTGCCAGCAGCTTAGGAGCCGGGAGTGAGCAGTTCTTC	CASSLGAGSEQFF
TRBV11-3	TRBJ2-7	NA	NA	TGTGCCAGCAGCTTCGAACCCGGGGGTCTTCGGGAGCAGTACTTC	CASSFEPGGLREQYF
TRBV19	TRBJ2-7	TRBD2	NA	TGTGCCAGTAGTTCACCTAGCGGGAGAACTGGCTACGAGCAGTACTTC	CASSSPSGRTGYEQYF
TRBV10-3	TRBJ1-2	NA	NA	TGTGCCATCAGCGCAACCGGGACGGGATATGGCTACACCTTC	CAISATGTGYGYTF
TRBV6-5	TRBJ2-6	NA	NA	TGTGCCAGCAGCCCAGGGGCCCCCGGGGCCAACGTCCTGACTTTC	CASSPGAPGANVLTF
TRBV28	TRBJ1-1	TRBD1	once	TGTGCCAGCAGTCCCCTCCAAGGACAGGGGGCGACTGAAGCTTTCTTT	CASSPLQGQGATEAFF
TRBV28	TRBJ1-1	NA	NA	TGTGCCAGCAGTTTTGTCCTAAACACTGAAGCTTTCTTT	CASSFVLNTEAFF
TRBV19	TRBJ2-5	TRBD2	NA	TGTGCCAGTAGTATCGGTAGCGGGGGGGCAAAAGAGACCCAGTACTTC	CASSIGSGGAKETQYF
TRBV5-6	TRBJ1-1	NA	NA	TGTGCCAGCAGCCCCGGACAGAACACTGAAGCTTTCTTT	CASSPGQNTEAFF
TRBV7-8	TRBJ1-6	NA	NA	TGTGCCAGCAGCTTAGGAAATTCACCCCTCCACTTT	CASSLGNSPLHF
TRBV29-1	TRBJ1-1	NA	NA	TGCAGCGGACGACAGGCGTACACTGAAGCTTTCTTT	CSGRQAYTEAFF
TRBV4-1	TRBJ1-1	TRBD1	NA	TGCGCCAGCAGCTACAGGGGGCAGAGCACTGAAGCTTTCTTT	CASSYRGQSTEAFF
TRBV4-2	TRBJ2-5	NA	NA	TGTGCCAGCAGCCAACCCCAGGGGCAAGAGACCCAGTACTTC	CASSQPQGQETQYF
TRBV10-3	TRBJ1-2	NA	NA	TGTGCCATCAGTCCACAGGGTTCCGGCTACACCTTC	CAISPQGSGYTF
TRBV7-6	TRBJ1-2	TRBD1	NA	TGTGCCAGCAGCCAACATTCGGGCCCCGGGACAGGGACATATGGCTACACCTTC	CASSQHSGPGTGTYGYTF
TRBV11-2	TRBJ2-5	NA	NA	TGTGCCAGCAGCTTACTTATTTCGTACGGGTCCTCCGAGGAGACCCAGTACTTC	CASSLLISYGSSEETQYF
TRBV19	TRBJ2-1	TRBD2	NA	TGTGCCAGTAGGATAACTAGCGAGCCCTACAATGAGCAGTTCTTC	CASRITSEPYNEQFF
TRBV4-3	TRBJ1-5	NA	NA	TGCGCCAGTGGGGCAGCTCTCAATCAGCCCCAGCATTTT	CASGAALNQPQHF
TRBV7-6	TRBJ2-5	NA	NA	TGTGCCAGCAGCCACGGTTCTAAACAAGAGACCCAGTACTTC	CASSHGSKQETQYF
TRBV7-9	TRBJ1-1	TRBD1	NA	TGTGCCAGCAGCTACGGTGACAGGGATCAGGCTGAAGCTTTCTTT	CASSYGDRDQAEAFF
TRBV5-4	TRBJ1-6	TRBD1	once	TGTGCCAGCAGCTCGGACAGGGGGAGCTCCTATAATTCACCCCTCCACTTT	CASSSDRGSSYNSPLHF